This T cell receptor beta chain appears in the sequencing data of a study of cytomegalovirus exposure and HLA in healthy donors. Study at large: Sequencing of about 200 million T cells in an earlier analysis found around 110 million unique TCR beta sequences.

On this clone itself: Its cognate antigen is unknown.

In nominal health when sampled, donors likely had unrecorded immune exposures nonetheless. Study conclusions and caveats: Some TCR beta chains (approximately 180 of them) were listed as cytomegalovirus-associated. Presence/absence analyses assumed roughly uniform sequencing depth across donors, which may not hold.

This CDR3 comprises 15 residues. Germline V gives CDR1 SGHNT, CDR2 YENEEA. Trimming left V 1 base short and J 6 bases short, with 12 bases between. 60 Vbeta and 13 Jbeta primers were used in PCR. Clones were sequenced by immunoSEQ multiplex PCR, and TCRdb holds only the in-frame ones, with some missing. Of some 170,000 clones detected, about 75% appear once; the ten largest clones hold approximately 6%. This TCR came from a man in his forties in good health and CMV-seropositive. This rearrangement joins TRBV11-3 to TRBJ2-2, with TRBD2 as a possible D gene (6 bases). The sequencing sample was made of PBMCs. The CDR3 loop is CASSLGTSSAGELFF. Here the CDR3 DNA reads TGTGCCAGCAGCTTAGGAACTAGCTCCGCCGGGGAGCTGTTTTTT.